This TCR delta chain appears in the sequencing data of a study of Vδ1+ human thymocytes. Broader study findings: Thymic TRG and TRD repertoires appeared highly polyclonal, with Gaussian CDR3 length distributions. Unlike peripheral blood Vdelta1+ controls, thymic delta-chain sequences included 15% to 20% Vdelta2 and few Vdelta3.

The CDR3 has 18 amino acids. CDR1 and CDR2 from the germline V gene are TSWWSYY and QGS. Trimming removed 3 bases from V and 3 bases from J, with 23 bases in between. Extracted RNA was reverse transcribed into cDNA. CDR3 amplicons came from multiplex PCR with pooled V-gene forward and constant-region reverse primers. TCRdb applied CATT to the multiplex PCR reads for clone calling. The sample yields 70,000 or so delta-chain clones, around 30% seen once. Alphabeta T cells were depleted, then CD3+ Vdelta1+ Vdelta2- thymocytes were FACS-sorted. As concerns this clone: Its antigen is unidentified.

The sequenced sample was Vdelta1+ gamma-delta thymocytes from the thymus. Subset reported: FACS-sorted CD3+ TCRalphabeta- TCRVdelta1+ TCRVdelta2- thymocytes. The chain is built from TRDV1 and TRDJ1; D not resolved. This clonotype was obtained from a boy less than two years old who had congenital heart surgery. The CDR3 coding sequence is TGTGCTCTTGGGGATAACTCTTGTCCGCCCTATTGCGCCGATAAACTCATCTTT. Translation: CALGDNSCPPYCADKLIF.